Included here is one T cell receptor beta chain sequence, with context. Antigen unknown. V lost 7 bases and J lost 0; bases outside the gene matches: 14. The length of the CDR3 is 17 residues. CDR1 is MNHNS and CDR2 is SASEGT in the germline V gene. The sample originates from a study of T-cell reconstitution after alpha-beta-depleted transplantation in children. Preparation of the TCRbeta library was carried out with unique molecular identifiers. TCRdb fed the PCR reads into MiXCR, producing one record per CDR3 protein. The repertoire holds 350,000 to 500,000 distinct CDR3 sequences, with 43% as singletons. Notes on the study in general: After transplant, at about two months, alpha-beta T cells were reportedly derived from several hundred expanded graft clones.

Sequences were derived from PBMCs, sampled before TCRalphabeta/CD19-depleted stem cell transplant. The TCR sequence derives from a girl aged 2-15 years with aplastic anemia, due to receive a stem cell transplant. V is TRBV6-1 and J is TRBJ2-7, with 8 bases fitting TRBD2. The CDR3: CASNTRASGPISYEQYF. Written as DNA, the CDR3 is TGTGCCAGCAACACGCGGGCTAGCGGGCCGATCTCCTACGAGCAGTACTTC.